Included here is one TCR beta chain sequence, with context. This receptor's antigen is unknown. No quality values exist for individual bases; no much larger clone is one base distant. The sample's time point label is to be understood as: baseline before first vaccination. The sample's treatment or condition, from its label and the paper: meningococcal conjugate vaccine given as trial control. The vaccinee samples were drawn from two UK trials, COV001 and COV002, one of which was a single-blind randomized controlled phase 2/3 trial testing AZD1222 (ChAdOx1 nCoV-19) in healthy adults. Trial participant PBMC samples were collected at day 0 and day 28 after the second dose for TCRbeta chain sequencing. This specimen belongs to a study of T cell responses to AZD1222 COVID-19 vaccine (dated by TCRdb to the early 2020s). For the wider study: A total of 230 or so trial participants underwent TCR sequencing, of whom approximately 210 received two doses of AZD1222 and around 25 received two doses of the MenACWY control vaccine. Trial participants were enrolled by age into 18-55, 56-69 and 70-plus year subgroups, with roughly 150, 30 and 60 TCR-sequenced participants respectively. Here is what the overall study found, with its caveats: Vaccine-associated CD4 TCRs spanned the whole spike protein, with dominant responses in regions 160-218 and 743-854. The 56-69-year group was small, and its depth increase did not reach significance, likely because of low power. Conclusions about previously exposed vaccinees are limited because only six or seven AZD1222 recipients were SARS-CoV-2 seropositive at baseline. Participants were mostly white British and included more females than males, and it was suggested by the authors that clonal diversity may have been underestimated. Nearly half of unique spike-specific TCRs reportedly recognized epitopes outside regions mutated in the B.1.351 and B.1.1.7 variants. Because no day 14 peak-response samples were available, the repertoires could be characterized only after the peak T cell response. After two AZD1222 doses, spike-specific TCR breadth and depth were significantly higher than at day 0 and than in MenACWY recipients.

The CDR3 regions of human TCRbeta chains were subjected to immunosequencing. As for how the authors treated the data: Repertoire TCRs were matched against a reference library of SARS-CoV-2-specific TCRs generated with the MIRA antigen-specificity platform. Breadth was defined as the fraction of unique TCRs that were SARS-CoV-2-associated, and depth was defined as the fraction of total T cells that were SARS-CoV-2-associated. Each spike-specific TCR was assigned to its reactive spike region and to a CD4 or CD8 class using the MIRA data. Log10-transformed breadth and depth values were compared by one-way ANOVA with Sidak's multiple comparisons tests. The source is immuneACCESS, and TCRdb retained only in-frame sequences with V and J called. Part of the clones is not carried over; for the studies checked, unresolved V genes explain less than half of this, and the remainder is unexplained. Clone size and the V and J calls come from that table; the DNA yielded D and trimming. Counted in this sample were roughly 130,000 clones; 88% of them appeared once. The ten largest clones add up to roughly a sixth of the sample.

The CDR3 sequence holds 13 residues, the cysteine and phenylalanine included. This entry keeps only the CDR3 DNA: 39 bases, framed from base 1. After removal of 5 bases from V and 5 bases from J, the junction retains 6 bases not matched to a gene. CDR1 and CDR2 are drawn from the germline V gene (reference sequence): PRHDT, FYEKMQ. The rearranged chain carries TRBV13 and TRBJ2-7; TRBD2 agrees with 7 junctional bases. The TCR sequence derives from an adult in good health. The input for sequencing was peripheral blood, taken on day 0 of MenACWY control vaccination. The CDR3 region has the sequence CASSPRGGNEQYF. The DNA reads TGTGCCAGCAGCCCCCGGGGAGGGAACGAGCAGTACTTC.